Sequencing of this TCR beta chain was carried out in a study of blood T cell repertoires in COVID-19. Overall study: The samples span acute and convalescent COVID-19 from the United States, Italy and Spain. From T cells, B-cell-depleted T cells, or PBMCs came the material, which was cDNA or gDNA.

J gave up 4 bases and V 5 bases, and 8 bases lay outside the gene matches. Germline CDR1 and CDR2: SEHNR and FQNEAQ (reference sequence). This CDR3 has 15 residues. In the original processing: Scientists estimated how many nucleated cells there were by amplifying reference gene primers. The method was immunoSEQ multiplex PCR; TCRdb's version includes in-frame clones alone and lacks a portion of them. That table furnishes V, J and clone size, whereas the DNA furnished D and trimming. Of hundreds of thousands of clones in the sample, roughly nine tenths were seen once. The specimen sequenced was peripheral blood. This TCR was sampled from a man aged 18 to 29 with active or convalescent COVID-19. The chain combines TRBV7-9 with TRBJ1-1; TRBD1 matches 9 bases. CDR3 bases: TGTGCCAGCAGCGAACAGGGGGCTGGGGTCACTGAAGCTTTCTTT. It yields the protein CASSEQGAGVTEAFF.